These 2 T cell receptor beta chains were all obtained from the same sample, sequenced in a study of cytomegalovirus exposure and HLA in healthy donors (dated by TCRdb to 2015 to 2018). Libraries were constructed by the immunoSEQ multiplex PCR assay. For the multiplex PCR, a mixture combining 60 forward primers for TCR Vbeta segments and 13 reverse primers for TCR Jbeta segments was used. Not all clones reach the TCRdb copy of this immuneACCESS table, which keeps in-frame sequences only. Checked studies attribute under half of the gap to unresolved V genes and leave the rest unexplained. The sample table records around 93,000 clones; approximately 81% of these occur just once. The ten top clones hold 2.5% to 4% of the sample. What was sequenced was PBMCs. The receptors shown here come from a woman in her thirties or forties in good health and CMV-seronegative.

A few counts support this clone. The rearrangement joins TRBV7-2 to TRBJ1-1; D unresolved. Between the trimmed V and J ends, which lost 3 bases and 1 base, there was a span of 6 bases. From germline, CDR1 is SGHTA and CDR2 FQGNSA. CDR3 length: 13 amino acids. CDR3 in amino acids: CASSLHWNTEAFF. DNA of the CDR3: TGTGCCAGCAGCTTGCACTGGAACACTGAAGCTTTCTTT.

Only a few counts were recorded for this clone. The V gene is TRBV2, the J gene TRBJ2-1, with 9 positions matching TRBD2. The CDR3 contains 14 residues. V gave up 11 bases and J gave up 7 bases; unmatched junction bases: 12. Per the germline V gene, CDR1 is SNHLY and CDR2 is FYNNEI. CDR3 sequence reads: CAFLIAGEGNEQFF. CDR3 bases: TGTGCCTTTCTAATAGCGGGAGAAGGGAATGAGCAGTTCTTC.